One sample yielded the 18 T cell receptor beta chains listed below, sequenced in a study of cytomegalovirus exposure and HLA in healthy donors. PCR involved 60 Vbeta and 13 Jbeta primers. The repertoire was sequenced with immunoSEQ multiplex PCR; TCRdb's copy has only in-frame clones and lacks some. The sample has approximately 200,000 clones; more than 65% are singletons. Source material: PBMCs. Receptors were obtained from a girl aged 5-17 years in good health and CMV-seropositive.

The J gene is TRBJ2-7, the V gene TRBV5-1, with a weak D call TRBD1 (5 bases). From germline, CDR1 is SGHRS and CDR2 YFSETQ. CDR3 length: 15 amino acids. Between the trimmed V and J ends, which lost 0 bases and 0 bases, there was a span of 10 bases. The CDR3 loop reads CASSLDPGLSYEQYF. CDR3 DNA sequence: TGCGCCAGCAGCTTGGACCCAGGGCTCTCCTACGAGCAGTACTTC.

The V gene is TRBV4-3, the J gene TRBJ1-5; perhaps TRBD1 as D (5 bases). Germline V CDR1 and CDR2: LGHNA, YSLEER. The length of the CDR3 is 15 residues. The V gene lost 3 bases and the J gene lost 3 bases, with 12 bases spanning the gap. The CDR3 is CASSQDTALNQPQHF. The CDR3 bases are TGCGCCAGCAGCCAGGACACCGCCCTCAATCAGCCCCAGCATTTT.

The rearrangement links TRBV5-4 to TRBJ2-3, with 13 bases that match TRBD2. Germline assignment: CDR1 SGHNT and CDR2 YYREEE (reference sequence). Losses at the gene ends were 5 bases for V and 0 bases for J; bases not matched to a gene: 12. The length of the CDR3 is 19 residues. The CDR3 DNA is TGTGCCAGCAGTTCTAGATGGACTAGCGGGGGAGCTAGCACAGATACGCAGTATTTT. Translating gives CASSSRWTSGGASTDTQYF.

This chain uses TRBV7-9 with TRBJ2-7; D might be TRBD2 (6 bases). Trimming left V 3 bases short and J 1 base short, with 10 bases between. From germline, CDR1 is SEHNR and CDR2 FQNEAQ (reference sequence). The CDR3 is 14 amino acids. CDR3 sequence: CASSLPGVSYEQYF. The CDR3 bases are TGTGCCAGCAGCTTGCCGGGAGTTTCCTACGAGCAGTACTTC.

The rearrangement joins TRBV27 to TRBJ2-1; 10 bases align to TRBD1. The CDR3 loop spans 15 amino acids. Germline CDR1 and CDR2: MNHEY and SMNVEV (reference sequence). Germline trimming cut 6 bases from V and 1 base from J; bases unmatched to any gene: 3. The CDR3 reads CASSGGQGSYNEQFF. In nucleotides, the CDR3 is TGTGCCAGCAGCGGGGGACAGGGGTCCTACAATGAGCAGTTCTTC.

The genes are TRBV6-5 and TRBJ1-2; TRBD1 aligns across 7 bases. CDR1 is MNHEY and CDR2 is SVGAGI in the germline V gene. The trim removed 0 bases at V and 8 bases at J, leaving 3 bases unmatched. The CDR3 has 13 amino acids. Here the CDR3 DNA reads TGTGCCAGCAGTTACTCAGGGGGCGGAGGCTACACCTTC. Protein sequence: CASSYSGGGGYTF.

The J gene is TRBJ1-2, the V gene TRBV5-6; D ambiguous. The V and J ends lost 2 bases and 5 bases respectively, with 10 bases between them. The CDR3 consists of 13 residues. Germline lookup yields CDR1 SGHDT and CDR2 YYEEEE. The CDR3, as DNA: TGTGCCAGCAGCTTTATTAGTGGTTATGGCTACACCTTC. This sequence encodes CASSFISGYGYTF.

The chain joins TRBV7-8 to TRBJ2-7, with D maybe TRBD1 (6 bases). Trimming stripped 5 bases from V and 2 bases from J, with 16 bases between. Germline lookup yields CDR1 SGHVS and CDR2 FQNEAQ. CDR3 length: 15 residues. The CDR3: CASSPGAGATYEQYF. CDR3 DNA sequence: TGTGCCAGCAGCCCAGGGGCAGGGGCCACCTACGAGCAGTACTTC.

This sequence joins TRBV19 and TRBJ1-5; 7 bases are shared with TRBD1. Germline V gene data show CDR1 as LNHDA and CDR2 as SQIVND (reference sequence). This CDR3 contains 15 residues. With V trimmed by 4 bases and J by 3 bases, 6 bases remained unmatched. CDR3 nucleotides: TGTGCCAGTAGTACCCACACAGGGGTCAATCAGCCCCAGCATTTT. Protein: CASSTHTGVNQPQHF.

V and J are TRBV21-1 and TRBJ2-7; TRBD1, the table's D call, lacks a check against the DNA. TRBV21-1 is designated a pseudogene. The CDR3 totals 13 residues. This CDR3 is CASSNRQGHEQYF. CDR3 DNA: TGTGCCAGCAGCAATAGACAGGGACACGAGCAGTACTTC.

This clone was detected a few times. This chain connects TRBV6-5 to TRBJ2-7; D is perhaps TRBD2 (6 bases). The CDR3 covers 13 residues. Germline V lookup: CDR1 MNHEY, CDR2 SVGAGI. V lost 7 bases and J 3 bases, leaving 13 bases between the germline ends. As DNA, the CDR3 is TGTGCCAGCACGGGACCCGGGGGCTACGAGCAGTACTTC. Translation: CASTGPGGYEQYF.

This clone occurred a few times. The rearrangement joins TRBV5-5 to TRBJ1-4; possible D gene TRBD1, 5 bases. The CDR3 runs 14 residues. The germline V and J ends were trimmed by 4 bases and 8 bases, with 15 bases remaining between them. The germline gives CDR1 SGHKS, CDR2 YYEKEE (reference sequence). CDR3: CASSSPQGDEKLFF. The CDR3 DNA follows: TGTGCCAGCAGCAGCCCTCAGGGTGACGAAAAACTGTTTTTT.

The rearrangement links TRBV6-5 to TRBJ2-1; the match to TRBD1 covers 9 bases. Germline V gene sequence: CDR1 MNHEY, CDR2 SVGAGI. After removal of 5 bases from V and 7 bases from J, the junction contained 9 bases not matched to a gene. The CDR3 extends over 15 amino acids. DNA of the CDR3: TGTGCCAGCAGTCCCATCGGGACAGGGACGAATGAGCAGTTCTTC. Its protein is CASSPIGTGTNEQFF.

This clone came up a few times. V usage is TRBV7-2 and J usage is TRBJ2-7; TRBD1 aligns across 10 bases. V lost 3 bases and J lost 0; bases outside the gene matches: 5. Per the germline V gene, CDR1 is SGHTA and CDR2 is FQGNSA. The CDR3 is made up of 16 amino acids. The CDR3 region has the DNA TGTGCCAGCAGCTTCGGGACAGGGGTAAGCTCCTACGAGCAGTACTTC. This sequence encodes CASSFGTGVSSYEQYF.

V and J are TRBV7-2 and TRBJ1-5; D call uncertain. The germline V and J ends were trimmed by 1 base and 0 bases, with 10 bases remaining between them. Germline values: CDR1 SGHTA, CDR2 FQGNSA. The length of the CDR3 is 16 residues. DNA of the CDR3: TGTGCCAGCAGCTTAGACAGTGCCTCTAGCAATCAGCCCCAGCATTTT. Its protein product is CASSLDSASSNQPQHF.

The CDR3 here is CASRPGTGPNEQYF. CDR3 sequence (DNA): TGTGCCAGCAGGCCCGGGACAGGGCCCAACGAGCAGTACTTC. The chain links TRBV27 to TRBJ2-7; 9 bases align to TRBD1. Trimming removed 6 bases from V and 5 bases from J; junction bases left unmatched: 8. The CDR3 is made up of 14 amino acids. Germline V gives CDR1 MNHEY, CDR2 SMNVEV (reference sequence).

This chain connects TRBV6-6 to TRBJ1-1; 7 bases are a match to TRBD1. CDR3 length: 12 amino acids. Germline values: CDR1 MNHNY, CDR2 SVGAGI (reference sequence). J lost 4 bases, V lost 8 bases, and 4 bases had no gene match. The CDR3 region is CASADRATEAFF. The CDR3 nucleotides are TGTGCCAGCGCTGACAGGGCCACTGAAGCTTTCTTT.

The chain couples TRBV2 to TRBJ2-1, with 9 nucleotides matching TRBD2. Germline V gene sequence: CDR1 SNHLY, CDR2 FYNNEI. J was trimmed by 12 bases and V by 2 bases; bases with no gene match: 5. The CDR3 totals 13 residues. This CDR3 reads CASSERERGAQFF. The CDR3 DNA reads TGTGCCAGCAGTGAACGGGAGCGGGGGGCGCAGTTCTTC.